The rows below give T cell receptor beta chains drawn from one sample of a study of shared clonotypes between healthy human individuals. The assay was immunoSEQ multiplex PCR, and TCRdb's table has in-frame clones only and misses some. This sample yields some 1 million clones, of which 65% to 75% are seen a single time; over 1.3% belongs to the top ten. Sequenced material: memory CD4+ T cells sorted from blood. The receptors shown here come from a man younger than 35 in good health. CDR3s include the opening cysteine and the closing phenylalanine or tryptophan. The D gene is left open where the match is weak. Rows give clone size only sometimes, using once, few, many, or a class for an expanded clone.

V	D	J	size	CDR3	DNA
TRBV7-9	TRBD2	TRBJ2-1	many	CASSPRLAQNEQFF	TGTGCCAGCAGCCCGCGACTAGCTCAGAATGAGCAGTTCTTC
TRBV14	-	TRBJ1-1	-	CASSQGLGTEAFF	TGTGCCAGCAGCCAAGGACTGGGCACTGAAGCTTTCTTT
TRBV11-3	-	TRBJ2-5	-	CASSLGRADGETQYF	TGTGCCAGCAGCTTAGGCAGGGCGGATGGGGAGACCCAGTACTTC
TRBV5-6	-	TRBJ2-3	-	CASSFLSTDTQYF	TGTGCCAGCAGCTTCCTAAGCACAGATACGCAGTATTTT
TRBV2	-	TRBJ1-3	few	CASSEVDMGNTIYF	TGTGCCAGCAGTGAAGTTGACATGGGAAACACCATATATTTT
TRBV6-5	-	TRBJ2-1	-	CASTTGRSAYNEQFF	TGTGCCAGCACCACCGGGAGATCAGCCTACAATGAGCAGTTCTTC
TRBV30	-	TRBJ1-6	-	CAWRVWGLGDNSPLHF	TGTGCCTGGAGAGTTTGGGGGTTAGGGGATAATTCACCCCTCCACTTT
TRBV18	TRBD2	TRBJ2-3	-	CASSPLGGGSTDTQYF	TGTGCCAGCTCACCTCTAGGCGGGGGATCCACAGATACGCAGTATTTT
TRBV20-1	-	TRBJ1-1	few	CSAKVNTEAFF	TGCAGTGCTAAGGTGAACACTGAAGCTTTCTTT
TRBV7-8	TRBD1	TRBJ1-3	-	CASGPPGQGIGNTIYF	TGTGCCAGCGGACCGCCGGGACAGGGGATCGGAAACACCATATATTTT
TRBV6-1	-	TRBJ2-7	-	CASSERRGNYEQYF	TGTGCCAGCAGTGAAAGACGAGGGAACTACGAGCAGTACTTC
TRBV7-2	-	TRBJ1-2	-	CASSLAGASNYGYTF	TGTGCCAGCAGCTTAGCGGGGGCCAGTAACTATGGCTACACCTTC
TRBV27	-	TRBJ1-1	-	CASLSWGGTEAFF	TGTGCCAGCCTATCGTGGGGGGGCACTGAAGCTTTCTTT
TRBV28	-	TRBJ2-3	once	CASGRVGDTDTQYF	TGTGCCAGCGGGAGAGTTGGGGACACAGATACGCAGTATTTT
TRBV6-1	TRBD1	TRBJ1-1	-	CASSAGTVTNTEAFF	TGTGCCAGCAGTGCCGGGACAGTAACGAACACTGAAGCTTTCTTT
TRBV6-5	-	TRBJ1-1	-	CASRGYTEAFF	TGTGCCAGCAGGGGCTACACTGAAGCTTTCTTT
TRBV5-1	-	TRBJ1-1	-	CASSLQTQGSTEAFF	TGCGCCAGCAGCTTACAGACTCAAGGTAGCACTGAAGCTTTCTTT
TRBV4-1	TRBD1	TRBJ1-2	-	CASSLWTGGTNYGYTF	TGCGCCAGCAGCCTTTGGACAGGGGGCACTAACTATGGCTACACCTTC
TRBV4-1	-	TRBJ2-7	once	CASSTPPAYEQYF	TGCGCCAGCAGCACCCCACCGGCGTACGAGCAGTACTTC
TRBV7-8	-	TRBJ1-1	-	CASKEGSAGNTEAFF	TGTGCCAGCAAGGAGGGGTCGGCGGGGAACACTGAAGCTTTCTTT
TRBV30	TRBD1	TRBJ2-1	-	CAWSVRDWTGGGEQFF	TGTGCCTGGAGCGTAAGAGATTGGACAGGGGGCGGTGAGCAGTTCTTC
TRBV19	TRBD1	TRBJ2-2	once	CASSGQGTGELFF	TGTGCCAGTAGTGGACAGGGTACCGGGGAGCTGTTTTTT
TRBV28	TRBD2	TRBJ2-7	-	CASSRGLGLASYEQYF	TGTGCCAGCAGCCGCGGATTGGGACTAGCTTCCTACGAGCAGTACTTC
TRBV27	TRBD1	TRBJ1-1	-	CASSLRQGGAAEAFF	TGTGCCAGCAGTTTACGACAGGGAGGGGCGGCTGAAGCTTTCTTT
TRBV7-2	TRBD1	TRBJ2-1	-	CASSFDRGSYNEQFF	TGTGCCAGCAGCTTCGACAGGGGATCCTACAATGAGCAGTTCTTC
TRBV7-9	-	TRBJ1-4	-	CASSLWGELSGPTNEKLFF	TGTGCCAGCAGCTTATGGGGGGAGTTATCCGGGCCGACTAATGAAAAACTGTTTTTT
TRBV6-5	-	TRBJ1-6	-	CASSYGGSSPLHF	TGTGCCAGCAGTTACGGAGGCTCTTCACCCCTCCACTTT
TRBV6-6	TRBD1	TRBJ2-7	-	CASRSIDRAYEQYF	TGTGCCAGCAGGTCGATTGACAGGGCATACGAGCAGTACTTC
TRBV6-1	-	TRBJ2-2	once	CASSEDPGMKVGELFF	TGTGCCAGCAGTGAAGACCCGGGTATGAAGGTCGGGGAGCTGTTTTTT
TRBV7-2	TRBD1	TRBJ1-4	-	CASSEQGNEKLFF	TGTGCCAGCAGCGAACAGGGGAATGAAAAACTGTTTTTT
TRBV28	-	TRBJ1-4	-	CASSLAVSNEKLFF	TGTGCCAGCAGTTTGGCAGTATCTAATGAAAAACTGTTTTTT
TRBV19	-	TRBJ2-7	-	CASRGQGSYEQYF	TGTGCCAGTAGAGGGCAGGGGTCCTACGAGCAGTACTTC
TRBV11-2	TRBD2	TRBJ2-5	-	CASSSVAGEETQYF	TGTGCCAGCAGCTCAGTAGCGGGGGAAGAGACCCAGTACTTC
TRBV18	-	TRBJ1-1	-	CASSPGNKMNTEAFF	TGTGCCAGCTCACCGGGGAACAAGATGAACACTGAAGCTTTCTTT
TRBV2	-	TRBJ2-1	few	CASSEQRREQFF	TGTGCCAGCAGTGAACAAAGACGGGAGCAGTTCTTC
TRBV2	TRBD2	TRBJ2-7	-	CASGGLGRAVYEQYF	TGTGCCAGCGGAGGGCTTGGGAGGGCCGTCTACGAGCAGTACTTC
TRBV27	-	TRBJ1-6	many	CASSGGSTSPLHF	TGTGCCAGCAGTGGGGGGTCTACTTCACCCCTCCACTTT
TRBV30	-	TRBJ1-2	-	CAWDLSGNYGYTF	TGTGCCTGGGACTTAAGCGGCAACTATGGCTACACCTTC
TRBV27	-	TRBJ1-4	-	CASSLSAGIYEKLFF	TGTGCCAGCAGTTTATCCGCAGGGATCTATGAAAAACTGTTTTTT
TRBV18	-	TRBJ1-2	-	CASSPRGTSGYTF	TGTGCCAGCTCACCTAGGGGGACATCCGGCTACACCTTC
TRBV4-1	-	TRBJ1-2	few	CASSQGAGPNYGYTF	TGCGCCAGCAGCCAAGGGGCAGGGCCTAACTATGGCTACACCTTC
TRBV7-8	-	TRBJ1-1	-	CASSSQTAWGGTEAFF	TGTGCCAGCAGCTCACAAACCGCATGGGGGGGCACTGAAGCTTTCTTT
TRBV19	TRBD1	TRBJ2-1	once	CASKGQSNEQFF	TGTGCCAGTAAGGGACAGAGCAATGAGCAGTTCTTC
TRBV30	TRBD1	TRBJ1-5	-	CAWANGQGLNQPQHF	TGTGCCTGGGCCAATGGACAGGGGCTCAATCAGCCCCAGCATTTT
TRBV10-3	-	TRBJ2-1	-	CAISELRGEQFF	TGTGCCATCAGTGAGCTTAGGGGGGAGCAGTTCTTC
TRBV5-1	-	TRBJ2-1	-	CASSPMAGYSYNEQFF	TGCGCCAGCAGCCCTATGGCGGGATACTCCTACAATGAGCAGTTCTTC
TRBV4-1	TRBD2	TRBJ2-7	-	CASSQVLAGGTYEQYF	TGCGCCAGCAGCCAAGTCCTAGCGGGGGGCACCTACGAGCAGTACTTC
TRBV30	-	TRBJ1-6	few	CAWKGGNSPLHF	TGTGCCTGGAAAGGAGGGAATTCACCCCTCCACTTT
TRBV19	TRBD1	TRBJ1-5	-	CASNRQGPHNQPQHF	TGTGCCAGTAATAGACAGGGACCCCACAATCAGCCCCAGCATTTT
TRBV19	-	TRBJ2-1	once	CASSIEAGSYNEQFF	TGTGCCAGTAGTATAGAGGCTGGATCCTACAATGAGCAGTTCTTC
TRBV28	-	TRBJ1-2	-	CASSSSDVEF	TGTGCCAGCAGTTCGTCGGACGTGGAGTTC
TRBV5-4	-	TRBJ2-6	-	CASSPGNSGANVLTF	TGTGCCAGCAGCCCGGGGAACTCTGGGGCCAACGTCCTGACTTTC
TRBV7-6	-	TRBJ2-7	-	CASSPRDRSSYEQYF	TGTGCCAGCAGCCCCAGGGACCGCTCCTCCTACGAGCAGTACTTC